This T cell receptor (beta chain) was found in a study of T cells expressing NK-cell markers. Study at large: All TCR beta repertoires analysed originated from sorted CD3+CD56+NKG2C+, CD3+CD56+NKG2C- and CD3+CD56-NKG2C+ T cells. One of the eight sequenced donors was seronegative, whereas the other seven were HCMV-seropositive.

The CDR3 covers 14 residues. Germline CDR1 and CDR2: MNHEY and SMNVEV (reference sequence). On this clonotype: Its target is not known.

TCRdb processed the 5' RACE reads again and assigns one entry to each CDR3 protein, with no DNA. The specimen's table records tens of thousands of distinct CDR3 sequences. Study findings and constraints: The contribution of dominant NKG2C+ clonotypes to CD8+ T cells in more than five donors was 1.0-7.0%. In several donors, these clonotypes also led the CD3+CD56-NKG2C+ fraction.

V gene TRBV27 combines with J gene TRBJ1-1; the TRBD1 assignment by TCRdb is unverifiable without DNA. Source material: blood T cells: a sorted CD56 or NKG2C T cell subset, CD4+ or CD8+ T cells, or bulk PBMC T cells (not recorded which). The clonotype was recovered from a woman between 18 and 70 years old in good health. This CDR3 reads CASSLRQGVTEAFF.